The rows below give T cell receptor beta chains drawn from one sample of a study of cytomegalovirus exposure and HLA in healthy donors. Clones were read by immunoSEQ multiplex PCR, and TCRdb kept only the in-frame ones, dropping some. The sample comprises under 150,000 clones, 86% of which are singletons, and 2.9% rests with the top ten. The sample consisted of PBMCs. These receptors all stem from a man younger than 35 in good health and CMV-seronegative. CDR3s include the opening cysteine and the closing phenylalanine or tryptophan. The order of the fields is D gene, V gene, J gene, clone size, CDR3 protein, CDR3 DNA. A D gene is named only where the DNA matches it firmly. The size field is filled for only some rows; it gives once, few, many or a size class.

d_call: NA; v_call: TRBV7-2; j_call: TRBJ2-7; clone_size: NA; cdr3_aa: CASSEPGGLRAFGEQYF; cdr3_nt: TGTGCCAGCAGCGAACCGGGGGGCCTGCGAGCTTTTGGCGAGCAGTACTTC
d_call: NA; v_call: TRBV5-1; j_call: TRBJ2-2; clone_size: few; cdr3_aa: CASSFEGETTGELFF; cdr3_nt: TGCGCCAGCAGCTTTGAGGGGGAAACCACCGGGGAGCTGTTTTTT
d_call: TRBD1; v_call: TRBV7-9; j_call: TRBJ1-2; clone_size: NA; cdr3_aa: CASSLTGGVYGYTF; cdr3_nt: TGTGCCAGCAGCTTGACAGGGGGAGTCTATGGCTACACCTTC
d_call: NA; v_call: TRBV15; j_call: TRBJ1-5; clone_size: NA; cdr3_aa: CATSRETGGNQPQHF; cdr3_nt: TGTGCCACCAGCAGAGAGACAGGCGGAAATCAGCCCCAGCATTTT
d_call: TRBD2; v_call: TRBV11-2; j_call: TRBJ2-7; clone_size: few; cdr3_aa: CASSLDGGGRYEQYF; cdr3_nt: TGTGCCAGCAGCTTAGACGGCGGGGGAAGGTACGAGCAGTACTTC
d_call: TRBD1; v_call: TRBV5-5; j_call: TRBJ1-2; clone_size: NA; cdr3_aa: CASSLEQGAWDGYTF; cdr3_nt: TGTGCCAGCAGCTTGGAGCAGGGGGCTTGGGATGGCTACACCTTC
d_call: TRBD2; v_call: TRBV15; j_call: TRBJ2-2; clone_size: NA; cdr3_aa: CATSRGTSGGAGELFF; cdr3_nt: TGTGCCACCAGCAGAGGGACTAGCGGGGGGGCCGGGGAGCTGTTTTTT
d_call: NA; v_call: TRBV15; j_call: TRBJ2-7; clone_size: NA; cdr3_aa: CATSGAGGRYEQYF; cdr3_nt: TGTGCCACCAGCGGCGCCGGAGGCCGGTACGAGCAGTACTTC
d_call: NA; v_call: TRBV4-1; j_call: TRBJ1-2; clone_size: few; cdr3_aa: CASSRGRGDWYGYTF; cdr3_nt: TGCGCCAGCAGCCGAGGGAGGGGGGACTGGTATGGCTACACCTTC
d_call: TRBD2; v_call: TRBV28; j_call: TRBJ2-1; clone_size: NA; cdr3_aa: CASSLFLVGGASGLNEQFF; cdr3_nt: TGTGCCAGCAGTTTATTTCTGGTCGGTGGGGCTAGCGGGCTCAATGAGCAGTTCTTC
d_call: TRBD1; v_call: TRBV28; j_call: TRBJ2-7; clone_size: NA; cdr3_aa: CASSPMDRADEQYF; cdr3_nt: TGTGCCAGCAGTCCCATGGACAGGGCGGACGAGCAGTACTTC
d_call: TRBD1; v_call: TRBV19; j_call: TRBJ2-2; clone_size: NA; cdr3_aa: CAIRDRGPRGELFF; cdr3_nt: TGTGCCATTAGAGACAGGGGGCCACGCGGGGAGCTGTTTTTT
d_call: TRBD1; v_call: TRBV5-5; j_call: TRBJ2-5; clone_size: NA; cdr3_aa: CASSPWGTGTQYF; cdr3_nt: TGTGCCAGCAGCCCCTGGGGGACAGGGACCCAGTACTTC
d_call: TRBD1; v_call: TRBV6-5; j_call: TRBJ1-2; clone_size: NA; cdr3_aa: CASTTGQGGYGYTF; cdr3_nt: TGTGCCAGCACCACCGGACAGGGCGGCTATGGCTACACCTTC
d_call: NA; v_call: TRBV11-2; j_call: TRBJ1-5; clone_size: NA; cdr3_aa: CASSEQGPRQPQHF; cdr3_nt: TGTGCCAGCAGCGAACAGGGACCTCGTCAGCCCCAGCATTTT
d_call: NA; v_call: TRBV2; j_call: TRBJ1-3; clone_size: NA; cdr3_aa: CASAQYSFLFSSGNTIYF; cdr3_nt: TGTGCCAGCGCACAGTACTCCTTTCTATTTTCCTCTGGAAACACCATATATTTT
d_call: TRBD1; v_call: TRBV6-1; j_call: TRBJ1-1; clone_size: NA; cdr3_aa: CAIDRGGSTEAFF; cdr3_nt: TGTGCCATCGATCGAGGGGGCAGCACTGAAGCTTTCTTT
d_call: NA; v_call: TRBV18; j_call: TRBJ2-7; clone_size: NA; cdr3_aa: CASSPPDNYYEQYF; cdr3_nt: TGTGCCAGCTCACCACCCGACAATTACTACGAGCAGTACTTC
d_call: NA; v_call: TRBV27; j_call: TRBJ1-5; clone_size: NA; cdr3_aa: CASSFFNQPQHF; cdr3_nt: TGTGCCAGCAGTTTCTTCAATCAGCCCCAGCATTTT
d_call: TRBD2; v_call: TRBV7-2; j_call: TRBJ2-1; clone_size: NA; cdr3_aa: CASSLPSGRIYNEQFF; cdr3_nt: TGTGCCAGCAGCTTACCTAGCGGGAGGATCTACAATGAGCAGTTCTTC
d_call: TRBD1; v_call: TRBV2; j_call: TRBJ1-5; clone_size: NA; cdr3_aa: CASRTGTVNQPQHF; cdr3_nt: TGTGCCAGCAGAACCGGGACAGTCAATCAGCCCCAGCATTTT
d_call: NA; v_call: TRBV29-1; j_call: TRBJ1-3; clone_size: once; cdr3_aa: CSVVSGAGNTIYF; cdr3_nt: TGCAGCGTTGTGTCAGGGGCTGGAAACACCATATATTTT
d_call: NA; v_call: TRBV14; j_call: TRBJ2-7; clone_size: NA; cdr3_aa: CASSQAAGQQYF; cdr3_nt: TGTGCCAGCAGCCAGGCGGCCGGCCAGCAGTACTTC
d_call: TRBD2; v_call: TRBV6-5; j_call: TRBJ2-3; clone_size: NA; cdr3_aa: CATARGDLGTDTQYF; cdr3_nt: TGTGCCACCGCTCGGGGGGATTTGGGCACAGATACGCAGTATTTT
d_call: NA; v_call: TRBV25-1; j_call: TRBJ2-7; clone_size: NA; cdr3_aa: CASGRDRGPNEQYF; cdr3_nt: TGTGCCAGCGGCAGGGATCGCGGTCCTAACGAGCAGTACTTC
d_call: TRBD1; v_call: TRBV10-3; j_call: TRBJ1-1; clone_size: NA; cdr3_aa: CAIAGTGNLNTEAFF; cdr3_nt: TGTGCCATCGCCGGGACAGGGAACCTGAACACTGAAGCTTTCTTT
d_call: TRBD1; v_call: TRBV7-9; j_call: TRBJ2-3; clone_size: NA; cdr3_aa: CASSPGTGPTDTQYF; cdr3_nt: TGTGCCAGCAGCCCCGGGACAGGGCCTACAGATACGCAGTATTTT
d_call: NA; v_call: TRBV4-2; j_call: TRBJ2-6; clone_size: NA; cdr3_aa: CASSRTGASEVNVLTF; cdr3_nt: TGTGCCAGCAGCCGTACCGGGGCTAGCGAGGTCAACGTCCTGACTTTC
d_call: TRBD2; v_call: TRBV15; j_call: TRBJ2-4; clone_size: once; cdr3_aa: CATSPWTSGASGAKNIQYF; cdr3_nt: TGTGCCACCAGCCCCTGGACTAGCGGGGCCAGCGGGGCCAAAAACATTCAGTACTTC
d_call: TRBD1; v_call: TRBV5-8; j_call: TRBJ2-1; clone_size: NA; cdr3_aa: CASSGGQMLYNEQFF; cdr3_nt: TGTGCCAGCAGCGGGGGACAGATGCTCTACAATGAGCAGTTCTTC
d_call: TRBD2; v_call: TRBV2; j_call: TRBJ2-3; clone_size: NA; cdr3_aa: CASSEASGRNTDTQYF; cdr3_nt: TGTGCCAGCAGTGAAGCTAGCGGGAGGAACACAGATACGCAGTATTTT
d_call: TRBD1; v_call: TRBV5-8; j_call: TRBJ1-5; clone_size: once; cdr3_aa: CATSQGEKPQHF; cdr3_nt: TGTGCCACCTCACAGGGGGAAAAGCCCCAGCATTTT
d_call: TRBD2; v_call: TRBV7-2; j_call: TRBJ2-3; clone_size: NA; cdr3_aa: CASSWVAGGRITDTQYF; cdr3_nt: TGTGCCAGCAGCTGGGTAGCGGGAGGGAGGATCACAGATACGCAGTATTTT
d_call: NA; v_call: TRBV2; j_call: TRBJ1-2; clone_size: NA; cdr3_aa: CAGGEVVYGYTF; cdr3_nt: TGTGCCGGGGGGGAAGTGGTCTATGGCTACACCTTC
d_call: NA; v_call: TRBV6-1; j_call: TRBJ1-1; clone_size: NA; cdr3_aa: CASSARREEAFF; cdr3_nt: TGTGCCAGCAGTGCCCGGAGAGAGGAAGCTTTCTTT
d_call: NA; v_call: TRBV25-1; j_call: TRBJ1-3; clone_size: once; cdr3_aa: CASSDSGPGLNTIYF; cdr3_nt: TGTGCCAGCAGTGATTCGGGACCGGGACTAAACACCATATATTTT
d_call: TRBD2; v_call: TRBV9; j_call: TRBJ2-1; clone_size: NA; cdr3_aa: CASSVEAAGGRNEQFF; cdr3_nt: TGTGCCAGCAGCGTAGAAGCGGCGGGAGGGCGGAATGAGCAGTTCTTC
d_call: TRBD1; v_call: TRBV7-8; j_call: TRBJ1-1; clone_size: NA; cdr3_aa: CASSRTGAGMNTEAFF; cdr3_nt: TGTGCCAGCAGCAGAACAGGGGCGGGCATGAACACTGAAGCTTTCTTT
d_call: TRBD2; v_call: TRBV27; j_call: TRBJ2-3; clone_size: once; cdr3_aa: CARPGASGLPDTQYF; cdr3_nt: TGTGCCCGCCCGGGCGCTAGCGGGCTCCCAGATACGCAGTATTTT
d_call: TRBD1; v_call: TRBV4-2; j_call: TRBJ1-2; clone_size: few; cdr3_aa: CASSQPGQTTSTTF; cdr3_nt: TGTGCCAGCAGCCAACCGGGACAGACGACCAGTACGACCTTC
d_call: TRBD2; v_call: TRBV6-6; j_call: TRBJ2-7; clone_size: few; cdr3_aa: CASSLLRTSGNYEQYF; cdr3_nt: TGTGCCAGCAGTCTCCTACGGACTAGCGGCAACTACGAGCAGTACTTC
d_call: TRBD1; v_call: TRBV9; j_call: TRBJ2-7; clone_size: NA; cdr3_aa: CASSPYGQGSYEQYF; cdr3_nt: TGTGCCAGCAGCCCCTACGGACAGGGTTCCTACGAGCAGTACTTC
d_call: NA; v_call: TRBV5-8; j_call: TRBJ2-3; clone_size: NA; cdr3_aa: CASSLARYTDTQYF; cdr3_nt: TGTGCCAGCAGCTTGGCTCGCTACACAGATACGCAGTATTTT
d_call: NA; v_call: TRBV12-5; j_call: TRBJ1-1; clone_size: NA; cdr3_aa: CASGFTVDTEAFF; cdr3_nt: TGTGCTAGTGGTTTTACAGTTGACACTGAAGCTTTCTTT
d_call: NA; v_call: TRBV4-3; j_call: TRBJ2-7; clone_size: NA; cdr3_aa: CASSQDYRGEQYF; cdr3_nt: TGCGCCAGCAGCCAAGATTACCGGGGAGAGCAGTACTTC
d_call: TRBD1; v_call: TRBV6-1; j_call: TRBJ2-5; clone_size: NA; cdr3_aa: CASSDWDRAYRETQYF; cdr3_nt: TGTGCCAGCAGTGACTGGGACAGGGCCTACCGAGAGACCCAGTACTTC
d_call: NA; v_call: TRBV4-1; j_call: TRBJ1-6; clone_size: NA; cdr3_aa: CASSQDQGYNSPLHF; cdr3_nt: TGCGCCAGCAGCCAAGATCAGGGGTATAATTCACCCCTCCACTTT
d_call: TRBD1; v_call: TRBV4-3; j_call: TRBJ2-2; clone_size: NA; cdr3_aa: CASSQDTGGTGELFF; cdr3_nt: TGCGCCAGCAGCCAGGACACAGGGGGGACCGGGGAGCTGTTTTTT
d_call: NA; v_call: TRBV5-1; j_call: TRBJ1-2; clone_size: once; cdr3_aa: CASSLNRDYGYTF; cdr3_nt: TGCGCCAGCAGCTTGAACAGAGACTATGGCTACACCTTC
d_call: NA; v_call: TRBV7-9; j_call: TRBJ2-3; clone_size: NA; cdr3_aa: CASSLSLLWQYF; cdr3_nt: TGTGCCAGCAGCTTATCTCTTCTGTGGCAGTATTTT
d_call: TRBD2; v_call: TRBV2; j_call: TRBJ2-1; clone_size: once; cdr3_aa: CASSDSGGGNEQFF; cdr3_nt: TGTGCCAGCAGTGACTCCGGGGGGGGCAATGAGCAGTTCTTC
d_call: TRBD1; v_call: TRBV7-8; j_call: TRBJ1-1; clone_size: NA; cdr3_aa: CASSLARGTGMDTEAFF; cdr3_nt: TGTGCCAGCAGCTTAGCGCGTGGGACAGGAATGGACACTGAAGCTTTCTTT
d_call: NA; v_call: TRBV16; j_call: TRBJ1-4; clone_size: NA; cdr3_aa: CASSRKGTYNEKLFF; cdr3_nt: TGTGCCAGCAGCCGCAAGGGGACTTATAATGAAAAACTGTTTTTT
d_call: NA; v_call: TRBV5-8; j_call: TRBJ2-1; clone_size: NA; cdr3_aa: CASSLSGLLNEQFF; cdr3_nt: TGTGCCAGCAGCTTGTCGGGACTCCTCAATGAGCAGTTCTTC